These 26 T cell receptor beta chains originate from one sample sequenced in a study of blood T cell repertoires in COVID-19. Profiled with immunoSEQ multiplex PCR; TCRdb holds only in-frame clones, not every one. The sample holds 320,000 or so clones; about 90% are singletons and the top ten take roughly 1%. Sequencing was carried out using PBMCs or T cells enriched from blood (not recorded which). The receptors originated from a woman under 40 who had recovered from COVID-19.

This clone was seen a single time. V and J are TRBV29-1 and TRBJ1-1; TRBD1 agrees at 9 bases. Germline V CDR1 and CDR2: SQVTM, ANQGSEA. V lost 7 bases and J lost 2; bases outside the gene matches: 2. The CDR3 covers 12 residues. As DNA, the CDR3 is TGCAGCGCACAGGGGGCCAACACTGAAGCTTTCTTT. Translated, it gives CSAQGANTEAFF.

This clone was seen more than once but under ten times. The chain is built from TRBV6-2 or TRBV6-3 and TRBJ2-7, with D perhaps matching TRBD1 (5 bases). The CDR3 has 12 amino acids. Trimming shortened V by 5 bases and J by 7 bases, and 12 bases separated the two germline ends. Looked up from germline, CDR1 is MNHEY and CDR2 is SVGEGT. The CDR3 DNA is TGTGCCAGCAGTCCCCAGGGTAGAGAGCAGTACTTC. Its translation: CASSPQGREQYF.

This chain connects TRBV19 to TRBJ1-2; TRBD1 aligns across 8 bases. The CDR3 is 18 residues long. After removal of 4 bases from V and 0 bases from J, the junction contained 13 bases not matched to a gene. Germline CDR1 is LNHDA and CDR2 is SQIVND (reference sequence). The CDR3 nucleotides read TGTGCCAGTAGTAGGAAGGGGACAGGACCATCCACTAACTATGGCTACACCTTC. Translating gives CASSRKGTGPSTNYGYTF.

The V call is TRBV2, the J call TRBJ2-7; TRBD1 matches 7 bases. Germline CDR1 is SNHLY and CDR2 is FYNNEI. The CDR3 runs to 12 residues. V dropped 8 bases and J dropped 4; count of bases not matched to a gene: 5. CDR3 in amino acids: CASARDSYEQYF. CDR3 sequence (DNA): TGTGCCAGCGCCCGGGACAGTTACGAGCAGTACTTC. The variable domain in full, completed from reference TRBV2 and TRBJ2-7, reads EPEVTQTPSHQVTQMGQEVILRCVPISNHLYFYWYRQILGQKVEFLVSFYNNEISEKSEIFDDQFSVERPDGSNFTLKIRSTKLEDSAMYFCASARDSYEQYFGPGTRLTVT.

The chain has TRBV3-1 (or the pseudogene TRBV3-2) and TRBJ2-1; maybe TRBD2 (5 bases). CDR3 length equals 16 residues. The V gene lost 4 bases and the J gene lost 10 bases, with 23 bases spanning the gap. Germline V gene lookup returns CDR1 LGHDT and CDR2 YNNKEL (reference sequence). In DNA form, the CDR3 reads TGTGCCAGCAGCCTAGAAGGACTGGGCGGTTTTAGCGAGCAGTTCTTC. It translates to CASSLEGLGGFSEQFF.

The V gene is TRBV6-2 or TRBV6-3, the J gene TRBJ2-2; 8 bases match TRBD1. CDR3 length equals 16 residues. Per the germline V gene, CDR1 is MNHEY and CDR2 is SVGEGT. After removal of 5 bases from V and 2 bases from J, the junction contained 7 bases not matched to a gene. DNA for the CDR3: TGTGCCAGCAGTGCTTCGACAGGGGTCAACACCGGGGAGCTGTTTTTT. This translates into CASSASTGVNTGELFF.

The J gene is TRBJ2-1, the V gene TRBV27; 10 bases agree with TRBD2. J gave up 0 bases and V 4 bases, and 15 bases lay outside the gene matches. Germline lookup yields CDR1 MNHEY and CDR2 SMNVEV (reference sequence). This CDR3 has 20 residues. CDR3 nucleotide sequence: TGTGCCAGCAGTTCCCTCCCCGTAGCGGGGGGCCAGAGCTCCTACAATGAGCAGTTCTTC. This gives the protein CASSSLPVAGGQSSYNEQFF.

This chain connects TRBV28 to TRBJ1-6; D perhaps matches TRBD1 (6 bases). V was trimmed by 5 bases and J by 5 bases, leaving 13 bases between them. The CDR3 length is 15 residues. Germline CDR1 MDHEN, CDR2 SYDVKM. CDR3 region: CASSGGRGNNSPLHF. In DNA, the CDR3 is TGTGCCAGCAGTGGAGGCAGGGGCAATAATTCACCCCTCCACTTT.

This chain connects TRBV11-2 to TRBJ1-5; TRBD1 matches at 7 bases. Per germline, CDR1 SGHAT and CDR2 FQNNGV. After removal of 5 bases from V and 7 bases from J, the junction contained 8 bases not matched to a gene. The CDR3 has 14 amino acids. Here the CDR3 reads CASSSRGGAQPQHF. DNA of the CDR3: TGTGCCAGCAGCAGCCGAGGGGGCGCCCAGCCCCAGCATTTT.

This chain connects TRBV2 to TRBJ2-3; TRBD1 agrees at 8 bases. The CDR3 is made up of 14 amino acids. V shed 8 bases, J shed 0 bases, and the junction held 4 bases outside the gene matches. The germline gives CDR1 SNHLY, CDR2 FYNNEI. The CDR3 loop is CASGTGGSTDTQYF. The CDR3 DNA reads TGTGCCAGCGGTACAGGGGGGAGCACAGATACGCAGTATTTT. The full variable domain, completed using reference TRBV2 and TRBJ2-3, is EPEVTQTPSHQVTQMGQEVILRCVPISNHLYFYWYRQILGQKVEFLVSFYNNEISEKSEIFDDQFSVERPDGSNFTLKIRSTKLEDSAMYFCASGTGGSTDTQYFGPGTRLTVL.

The chain combines TRBV18 with TRBJ1-1, with 9 bases lining up with TRBD1. The CDR3 length is 14 residues. The V segment lost 2 bases and the J segment 5 bases; nucleotides outside the gene matches: 3. Germline loops: CDR1 KGHSH, CDR2 LQKENI. The CDR3 bases are TGTGCCAGCTCACCAGGGACAGGGTATACTGAAGCTTTCTTT. Translating gives CASSPGTGYTEAFF. Drawing the rest from reference TRBV18 and TRBJ1-1, the complete variable domain is NAGVMQNPRHLVRRRGQEARLRCSPMKGHSHVYWYRQLPEEGLKFMVYLQKENIIDESGMPKERFSAEFPKEGPSILRIQQVVRGDSAAYFCASSPGTGYTEAFFGQGTRLTVV.

The J gene is TRBJ2-5, the V gene TRBV10-1, with TRBD2 matching 10 bases. CDR3 length equals 14 residues. Germline V gene lookup returns CDR1 WNHNN and CDR2 SYGVQD (reference sequence). Trimming at V came to 7 bases and at J to 1 base, leaving 3 bases not matched to a gene. In DNA, the CDR3 is TGCGCCAGCAAAGCGGGGGGGGCCCAAGAGACCCAGTACTTC. As protein: CASKAGGAQETQYF.

The rearrangement uses TRBV6-1 and TRBJ1-5, with 7 bases lining up with TRBD1. Germline V lookup: CDR1 MNHNS, CDR2 SASEGT. Losses at the gene ends were 3 bases for V and 3 bases for J; bases not matched to a gene: 5. This CDR3 is built from 15 residues. The CDR3 region is CASSEAGGNNQPQHF. In DNA, the CDR3 is TGTGCCAGCAGTGAGGCAGGGGGAAACAATCAGCCCCAGCATTTT.

V and J are TRBV25-1 and TRBJ1-2; a weak D match, TRBD1 (6 bases). Germline V gene data show CDR1 as MGHDK and CDR2 as SYGVNS. CDR3 length: 12 residues. Trimming took off 6 bases at V and 5 bases at J, with 10 bases between the two ends. CDR3 sequence: CASRGAGYGYTF. The CDR3 region has the DNA TGTGCCAGCAGGGGGGCAGGGTATGGCTACACCTTC.

This clone was picked up one time. V and J are TRBV24-1 and TRBJ2-5; 10 nucleotides align to TRBD1. The germline V gene encodes CDR1 KGHDR and CDR2 SFDVKD. The V segment lost 3 bases and the J segment 4 bases; nucleotides outside the gene matches: 7. The CDR3 length is 16 residues. In DNA, the CDR3 is TGTGCCACCAGTGATGCCGCCCGGGACAGGGGAGAGACCCAGTACTTC. Translation gives CATSDAARDRGETQYF.

The chain uses TRBV5-1 and TRBJ1-1, with D uncertain. Germline loops: CDR1 SGHRS, CDR2 YFSETQ. The CDR3 has 16 residues. V gave up 3 bases and J gave up 1 base, with 16 bases separating them. CDR3 amino acids: CASSSVGGFSNTEAFF. As DNA, the CDR3 is TGCGCCAGCAGCTCTGTCGGAGGTTTCTCGAACACTGAAGCTTTCTTT.

The CDR3, as DNA: TGTGCCAGCATACGGACAGGGGTCCCTGGGGCCAACGTCCTGACTTTC. This sequence encodes CASIRTGVPGANVLTF. The rearrangement links TRBV19 to TRBJ2-6; TRBD1 matches 9 bases. Germline assignment: CDR1 LNHDA and CDR2 SQIVND (reference sequence). The CDR3 loop spans 16 amino acids. The V gene end was trimmed by 9 bases and the J gene end by 2 bases; junction bases not matched to a gene: 8.

This chain links TRBV27 with TRBJ1-5, with TRBD1 matching 7 bases. Losses at the gene ends were 5 bases for V and 2 bases for J; bases not matched to a gene: 6. The CDR3 runs to 15 residues. Germline V gene sequence: CDR1 MNHEY, CDR2 SMNVEV (reference sequence). CDR3 loop: CASSLDRAGNQPQHF. As DNA, the CDR3 is TGTGCCAGCAGTCTCGACAGGGCCGGCAATCAGCCCCAGCATTTT.

The CDR3 reads CASSLRRVGYEQYF. The CDR3 DNA is TGTGCCAGCAGCTTACGCAGGGTAGGGTACGAGCAGTACTTC. This rearrangement joins TRBV13 to TRBJ2-7; D might be TRBD1 (5 bases). CDR3 length: 14 amino acids. Between the trimmed V and J ends, which lost 2 bases and 4 bases, there was a span of 12 bases. Germline assignment: CDR1 PRHDT and CDR2 FYEKMQ (reference sequence).

The V call is TRBV3-1 (or the pseudogene TRBV3-2), the J call TRBJ2-1, with 7 nucleotides matching TRBD1. Germline CDR1 reads LGHDT; CDR2 reads YNNKEL (reference sequence). V shed 4 bases and J 4 bases; nucleotides not matched to a gene: 7. CDR3 size: 15 residues. CDR3 protein: CASSPQTGLYNEQFF. The CDR3 nucleotides are TGTGCCAGCAGCCCCCAGACAGGGTTGTACAATGAGCAGTTCTTC.

The chain recombines TRBV30 with TRBJ1-5; 10 bases align to TRBD1. Looked up from germline, CDR1 is GTSNPN and CDR2 is SVGIG (reference sequence). Trimming removed 3 bases from V and 2 bases from J; junction bases left unmatched: 7. The CDR3 runs to 16 residues. The CDR3 sequence: CAWRGQGRGGNQPQHF. The CDR3, as DNA: TGTGCCTGGAGGGGACAGGGGCGTGGGGGCAATCAGCCCCAGCATTTT.

The chain carries TRBV9 and TRBJ1-4; D gene uncertain. Germline assignment: CDR1 SGDLS and CDR2 YYNGEE. V was shortened by 4 bases and J by 3 bases, with 13 bases between the two germline ends. The CDR3 totals 15 residues. CDR3 nucleotides: TGTGCCAGCAGCTCAAACAACGTTCCTAATGAAAAACTGTTTTTT. It is translated as CASSSNNVPNEKLFF.

The V gene is TRBV5-4, the J gene TRBJ1-2; possible D gene TRBD1, 6 bases. V was pared by 4 bases and J by 3 bases, with 10 bases between. Germline loops: CDR1 SGHNT, CDR2 YYREEE (reference sequence). This CDR3 comprises 13 residues. CDR3 sequence (DNA): TGTGCCAGCAGCGCGGACAGCTACTATGGCTACACCTTC. Translated, it gives CASSADSYYGYTF.

This clone showed up just once. J is TRBJ2-4 and V is TRBV29-1; D perhaps matches TRBD2 (6 bases). CDR1 is SQVTM and CDR2 is ANQGSEA in the germline V gene. V was cut by 6 bases and J by 2 bases, with 8 bases left in between. CDR3 length equals 12 residues. The CDR3: CSVRGTKNIQYF. The CDR3, as DNA: TGCAGCGTGCGGGGTACCAAAAACATTCAGTACTTC.

The chain is built from TRBV30 and TRBJ2-7; 8 nucleotides align to TRBD2. The CDR3 length is 15 residues. V trimming: 4 bases; J trimming: 0 bases; junction bases outside the gene matches: 8. Germline V gene lookup returns CDR1 GTSNPN and CDR2 SVGIG (reference sequence). This chain's CDR3 is CAWKARGVSSYEQYF. CDR3 bases: TGTGCCTGGAAGGCGCGGGGGGTAAGCTCCTACGAGCAGTACTTC.

The chain couples TRBV19 to TRBJ2-2; TRBD1 aligns across 10 bases. V lost 3 bases, J lost 7 bases, and 17 bases stayed unmatched. In germline, CDR1 is LNHDA, CDR2 SQIVND (reference sequence). The CDR3 length is 19 residues. In DNA form, the CDR3 reads TGTGCCAGTAGTATGAGGGGACAGGGGCTCCCGGGGTATGGCGGGGAGCTGTTTTTT. Translation gives CASSMRGQGLPGYGGELFF.